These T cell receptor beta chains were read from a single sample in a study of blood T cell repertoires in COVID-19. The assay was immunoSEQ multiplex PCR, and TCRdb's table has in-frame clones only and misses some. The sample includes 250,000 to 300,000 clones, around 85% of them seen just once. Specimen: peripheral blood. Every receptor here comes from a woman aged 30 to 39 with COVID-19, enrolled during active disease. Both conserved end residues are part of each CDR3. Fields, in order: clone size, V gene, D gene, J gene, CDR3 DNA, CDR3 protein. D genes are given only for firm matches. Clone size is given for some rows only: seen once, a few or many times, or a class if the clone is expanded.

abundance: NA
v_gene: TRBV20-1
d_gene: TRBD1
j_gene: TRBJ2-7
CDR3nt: TGCAGTGCTAGTGCCCGTCAGGGGGCCGGGATCTACGAGCAGTACTTC
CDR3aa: CSASARQGAGIYEQYF

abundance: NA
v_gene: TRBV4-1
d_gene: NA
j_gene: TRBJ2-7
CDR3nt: TGCGCCAGCAGCCAAGTACAATCAGGGTCGGACGAGCAGTACTTC
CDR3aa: CASSQVQSGSDEQYF

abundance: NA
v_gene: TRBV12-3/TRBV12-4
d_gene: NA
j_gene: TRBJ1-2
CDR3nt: TGTGCCAGCAGCTCCTCAGGGCGCGGCTACACCTTC
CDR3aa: CASSSSGRGYTF

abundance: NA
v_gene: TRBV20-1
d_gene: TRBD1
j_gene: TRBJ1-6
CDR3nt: TGCAGTGCTAGTGCAATGACAGGGGGTCAATCACCCCTCCACTTT
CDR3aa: CSASAMTGGQSPLHF

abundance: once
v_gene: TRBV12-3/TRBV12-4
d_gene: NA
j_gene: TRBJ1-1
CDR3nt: TGTGCCAGCAGGCTCAGGGAGGGTGAAGCTTTCTTT
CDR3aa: CASRLREGEAFF

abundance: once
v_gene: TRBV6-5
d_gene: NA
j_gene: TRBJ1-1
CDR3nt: TGTGCCAGCAGTTACTCGGCGCTAGCTGAAGCTTTCTTT
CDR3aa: CASSYSALAEAFF

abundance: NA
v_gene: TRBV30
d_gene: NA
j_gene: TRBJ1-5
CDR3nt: TGTGCCTGGAGTGAGCCAAGCAATCAGCCCCAGCATTTT
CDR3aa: CAWSEPSNQPQHF

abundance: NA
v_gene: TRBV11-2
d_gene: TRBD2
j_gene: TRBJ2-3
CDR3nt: TGTGCCAGCAGCCCCAAAGCGGGGGCCCGACAGGATACGCAGTATTTT
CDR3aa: CASSPKAGARQDTQYF

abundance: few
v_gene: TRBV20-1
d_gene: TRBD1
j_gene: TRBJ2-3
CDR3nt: TGCAGTGCTAGTCTCGGGACAGGGTCTGATACGCAGTATTTT
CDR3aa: CSASLGTGSDTQYF

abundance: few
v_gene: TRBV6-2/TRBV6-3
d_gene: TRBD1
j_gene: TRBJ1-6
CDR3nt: TGTGCCAGCAGTTACGGGACAGGATATTCACCCCTCCACTTT
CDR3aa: CASSYGTGYSPLHF

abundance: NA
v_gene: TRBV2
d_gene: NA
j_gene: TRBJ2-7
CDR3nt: TGTGCCAGCAGTGATGGGGGCCTGGGTACCCGCGAGCAGTACTTC
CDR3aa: CASSDGGLGTREQYF

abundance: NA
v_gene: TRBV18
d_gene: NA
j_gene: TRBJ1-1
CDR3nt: TGTGCCAGCTCACCCTCCGGTGGGTCAGGCACTGAAGCTTTCTTT
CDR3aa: CASSPSGGSGTEAFF

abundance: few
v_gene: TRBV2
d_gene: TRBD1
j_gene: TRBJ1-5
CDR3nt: TGTGCCAGCAGTGCTGGGACAGGGGGCTATCAGCCCCAGCATTTT
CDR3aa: CASSAGTGGYQPQHF

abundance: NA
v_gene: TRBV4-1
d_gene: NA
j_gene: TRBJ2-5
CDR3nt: TGCGCCAGCAGCCACCCTAGGGAGACCCAGTACTTC
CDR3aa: CASSHPRETQYF

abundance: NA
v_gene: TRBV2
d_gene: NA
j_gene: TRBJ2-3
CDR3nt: TGTGCCAGCAGTGATGGGGGGACCGCCACGCAGTATTTT
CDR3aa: CASSDGGTATQYF

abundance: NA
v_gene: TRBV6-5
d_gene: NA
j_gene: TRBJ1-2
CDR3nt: TGTGCCAGCACCACTCGGGGGGCAGTAAGTGGCTACACCTTC
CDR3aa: CASTTRGAVSGYTF

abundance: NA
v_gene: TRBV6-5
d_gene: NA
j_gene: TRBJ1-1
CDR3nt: TGTGCCAGCGGGCCAGGGAAGGTTACTGAAGCTTTCTTT
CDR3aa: CASGPGKVTEAFF

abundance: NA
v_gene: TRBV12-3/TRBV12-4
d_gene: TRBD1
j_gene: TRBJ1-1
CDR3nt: TGTGCCACCGGGACAGGGGGTTGGACTGAAGCTTTCTTT
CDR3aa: CATGTGGWTEAFF

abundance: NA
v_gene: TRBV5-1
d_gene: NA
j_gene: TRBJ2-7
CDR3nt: TGCGCCAGCAGCTTGGACCCAGGTATCTACGAGCAGTACTTC
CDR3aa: CASSLDPGIYEQYF

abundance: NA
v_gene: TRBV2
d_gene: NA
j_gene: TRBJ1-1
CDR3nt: TGTGCCAGCAGTGATGAGGTATCCACTGAAGCTTTCTTT
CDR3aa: CASSDEVSTEAFF

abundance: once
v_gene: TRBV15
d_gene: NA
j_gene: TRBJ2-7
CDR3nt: TGTGCCACCAGCAGAGACGCCTTCGGGGAGCAGTACTTC
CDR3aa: CATSRDAFGEQYF

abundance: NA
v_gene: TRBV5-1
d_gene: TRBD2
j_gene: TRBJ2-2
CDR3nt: TGCGCCAGCAGCCGGCGGGGGAAACAGTACACCGGGGAGCTGTTTTTT
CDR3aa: CASSRRGKQYTGELFF

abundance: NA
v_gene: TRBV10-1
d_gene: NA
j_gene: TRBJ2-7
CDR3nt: TGCGCCAGCAGATCCCAGGGGGGCGAGCAGTACTTC
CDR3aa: CASRSQGGEQYF

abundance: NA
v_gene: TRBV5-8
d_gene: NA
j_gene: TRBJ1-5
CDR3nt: TGTGCCAGCAGCATCCATAGCAATCAGCCCCAGCATTTT
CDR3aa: CASSIHSNQPQHF

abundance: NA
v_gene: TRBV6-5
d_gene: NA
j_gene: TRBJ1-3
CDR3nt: TGTGCCAGCAGTCCAAGCGCCGGCTCTGGAAACACCATATATTTT
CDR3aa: CASSPSAGSGNTIYF

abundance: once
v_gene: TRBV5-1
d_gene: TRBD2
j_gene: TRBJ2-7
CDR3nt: TGCGCCAGCAGCTCGGGGGGGGCCTACGAGCAGTACTTC
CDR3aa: CASSSGGAYEQYF

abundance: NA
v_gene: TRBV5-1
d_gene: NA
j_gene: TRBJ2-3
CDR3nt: TGCGCCAGCAGCCACCGGCCGGTAAGGCCGGGAGATACGCAGTATTTT
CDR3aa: CASSHRPVRPGDTQYF